Described below is a single T cell receptor (beta chain) sequence and its context. V shed 5 bases and J 1 base; nucleotides not matched to a gene: 12. CDR3 length: 19 residues. CDR1 is SGHVS, CDR2 FQNEAQ, per germline. Authors' methods: The assay estimated nucleated cells by amplifying reference gene primers. Libraries were prepared by immunoSEQ multiplex PCR; TCRdb keeps only in-frame clonotypes and omits some of them. From that table come the V and J calls and clone size; the DNA was used to work out D and trimming. The data show around 360,000 clones, with more than 75% seen just once and roughly a tenth held by the top ten. The sample originates from a study of blood T cell repertoires in COVID-19.

This clonotype was obtained from a woman aged 25 to 45 with COVID-19, enrolled during active disease. The chain recombines TRBV7-8 with TRBJ2-2, with 11 nucleotides matching TRBD2. The specimen sequenced was peripheral blood. CDR3: CASSPRKIAGGRNTGELFF. Written as DNA, the CDR3 is TGTGCCAGCAGCCCTAGGAAAATAGCGGGAGGGCGGAACACCGGGGAGCTGTTTTTT.